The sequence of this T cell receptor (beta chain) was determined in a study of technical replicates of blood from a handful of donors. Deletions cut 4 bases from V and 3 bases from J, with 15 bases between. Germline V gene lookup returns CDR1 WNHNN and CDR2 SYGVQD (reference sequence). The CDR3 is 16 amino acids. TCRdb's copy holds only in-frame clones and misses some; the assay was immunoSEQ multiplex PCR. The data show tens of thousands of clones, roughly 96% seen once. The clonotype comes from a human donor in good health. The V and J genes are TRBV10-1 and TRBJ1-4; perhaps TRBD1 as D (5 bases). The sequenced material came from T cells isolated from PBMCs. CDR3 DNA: TGCGCCAGCAGTGCAGGGCGTCTGACAGCTAATGAAAAACTGTTTTTT. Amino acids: CASSAGRLTANEKLFF.